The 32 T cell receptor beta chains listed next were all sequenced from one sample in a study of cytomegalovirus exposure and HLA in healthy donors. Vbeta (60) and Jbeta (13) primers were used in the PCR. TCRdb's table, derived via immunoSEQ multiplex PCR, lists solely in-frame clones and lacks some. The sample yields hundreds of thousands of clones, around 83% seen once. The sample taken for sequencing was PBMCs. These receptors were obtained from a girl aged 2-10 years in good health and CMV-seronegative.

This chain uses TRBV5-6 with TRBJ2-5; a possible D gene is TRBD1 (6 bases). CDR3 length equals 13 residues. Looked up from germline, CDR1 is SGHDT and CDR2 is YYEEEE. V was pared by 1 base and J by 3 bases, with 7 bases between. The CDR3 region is CASSLTGKETQYF. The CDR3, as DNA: TGTGCCAGCAGCTTGACAGGGAAAGAGACCCAGTACTTC.

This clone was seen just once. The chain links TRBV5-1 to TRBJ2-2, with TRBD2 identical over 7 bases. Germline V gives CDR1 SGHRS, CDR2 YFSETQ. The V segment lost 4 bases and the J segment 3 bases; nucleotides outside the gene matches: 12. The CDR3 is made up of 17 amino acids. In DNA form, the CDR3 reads TGCGCCAGCAGCCTGGTACCGGGACTATCAGACACCGGGGAGCTGTTTTTT. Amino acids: CASSLVPGLSDTGELFF.

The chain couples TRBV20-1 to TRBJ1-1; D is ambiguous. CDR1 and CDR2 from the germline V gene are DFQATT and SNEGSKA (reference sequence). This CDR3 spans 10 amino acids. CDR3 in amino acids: CKRGGFSAFF. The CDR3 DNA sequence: TGCAAGCGGGGTGGTTTCTCCGCTTTCTTT.

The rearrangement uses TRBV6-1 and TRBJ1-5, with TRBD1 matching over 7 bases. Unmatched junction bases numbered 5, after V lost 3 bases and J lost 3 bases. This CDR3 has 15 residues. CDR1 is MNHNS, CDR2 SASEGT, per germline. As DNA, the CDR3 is TGTGCCAGCAGTGAGTGGGACAGCAACAATCAGCCCCAGCATTTT. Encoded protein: CASSEWDSNNQPQHF.

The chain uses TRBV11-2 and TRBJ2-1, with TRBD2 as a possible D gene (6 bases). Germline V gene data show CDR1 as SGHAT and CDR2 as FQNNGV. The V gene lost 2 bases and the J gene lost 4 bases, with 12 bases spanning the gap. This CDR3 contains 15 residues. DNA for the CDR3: TGTGCCAGCAGCTTATGGCTAGCGACTTACAATGAGCAGTTCTTC. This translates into CASSLWLATYNEQFF. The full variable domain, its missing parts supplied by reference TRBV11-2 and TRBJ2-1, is EAGVAQSPRYKIIEKRQSVAFWCNPISGHATLYWYQQILGQGPKLLIQFQNNGVVDDSQLPKDRFSAERLKGVDSTLKIQPAKLEDSAVYLCASSLWLATYNEQFFGPGTRLTVL.

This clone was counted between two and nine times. The CDR3 coding sequence is TGTGCCAGCAGGATGAGAGGGCCCGAGCAGTACTTC. Amino acid sequence: CASRMRGPEQYF. The chain recombines TRBV2 with TRBJ2-7, with D perhaps TRBD2 (5 bases). V lost 6 bases and J 6 bases, leaving 12 bases between the germline ends. The germline V gene encodes CDR1 SNHLY and CDR2 FYNNEI. This CDR3 has 12 residues.

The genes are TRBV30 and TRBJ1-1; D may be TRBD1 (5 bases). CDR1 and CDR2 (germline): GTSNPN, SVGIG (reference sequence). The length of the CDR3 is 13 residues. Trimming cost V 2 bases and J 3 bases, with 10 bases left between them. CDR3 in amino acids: CAWSKTAHTEAFF. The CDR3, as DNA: TGTGCCTGGAGTAAGACAGCCCACACTGAAGCTTTCTTT.

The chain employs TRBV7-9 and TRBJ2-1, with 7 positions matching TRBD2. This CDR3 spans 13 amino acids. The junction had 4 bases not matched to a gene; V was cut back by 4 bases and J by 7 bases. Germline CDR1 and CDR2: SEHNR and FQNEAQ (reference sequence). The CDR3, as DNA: TGTGCCAGCAGCTCACTGGGGGGGAATGAGCAGTTCTTC. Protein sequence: CASSSLGGNEQFF.

CDR3 sequence reads: CASSSPGTGSYEQYF. CDR3 DNA sequence: TGTGCCAGCAGTTCCCCCGGGACAGGCTCCTACGAGCAGTACTTC. This rearrangement joins TRBV6-6 to TRBJ2-7; 8 nucleotides agree with TRBD1. The CDR3 has 15 residues. The trim removed 4 bases at V and 0 bases at J, leaving 5 bases unmatched. The germline gives CDR1 MNHNY, CDR2 SVGAGI (reference sequence).

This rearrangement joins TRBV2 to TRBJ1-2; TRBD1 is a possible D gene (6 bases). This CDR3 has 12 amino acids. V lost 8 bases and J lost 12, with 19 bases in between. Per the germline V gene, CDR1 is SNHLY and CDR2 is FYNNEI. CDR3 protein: CASSSGQGLDTF. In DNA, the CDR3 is TGTGCCAGCTCGTCCGGGCAGGGGCTGGACACCTTC.

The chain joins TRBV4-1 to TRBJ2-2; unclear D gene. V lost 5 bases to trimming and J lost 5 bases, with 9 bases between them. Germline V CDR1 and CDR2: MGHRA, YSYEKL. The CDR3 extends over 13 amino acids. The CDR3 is CASSGSVTGELFF. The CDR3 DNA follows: TGCGCCAGCAGCGGAAGCGTAACCGGGGAGCTGTTTTTT.

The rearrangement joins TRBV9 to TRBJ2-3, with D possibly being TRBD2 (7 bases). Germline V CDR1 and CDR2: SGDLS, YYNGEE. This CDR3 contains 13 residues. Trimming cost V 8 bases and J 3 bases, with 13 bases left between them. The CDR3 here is CASGGGQTDTQYF. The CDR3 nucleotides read TGTGCCAGTGGGGGGGGGCAGACAGATACGCAGTATTTT. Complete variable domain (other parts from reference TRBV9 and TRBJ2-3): DSGVTQTPKHLITATGQRVTLRCSPRSGDLSVYWYQQSLDQGLQFLIQYYNGEERAKGNILERFSAQQFPDLHSELNLSSLELGDSALYFCASGGGQTDTQYFGPGTRLTVL.

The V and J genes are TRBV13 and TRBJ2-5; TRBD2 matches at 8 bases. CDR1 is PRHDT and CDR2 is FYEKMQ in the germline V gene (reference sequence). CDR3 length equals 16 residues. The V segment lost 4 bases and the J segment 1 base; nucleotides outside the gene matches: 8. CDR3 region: CASSSLLAEGQETQYF. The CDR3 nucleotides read TGTGCCAGCAGCTCCCTACTAGCGGAGGGCCAAGAGACCCAGTACTTC.

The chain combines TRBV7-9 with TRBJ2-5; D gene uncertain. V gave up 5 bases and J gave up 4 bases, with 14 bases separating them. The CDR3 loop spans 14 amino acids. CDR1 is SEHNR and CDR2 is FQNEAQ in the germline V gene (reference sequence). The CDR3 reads CASSAGSSGETQYF. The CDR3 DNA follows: TGTGCCAGCAGCGCCGGCTCCTCGGGAGAGACCCAGTACTTC.

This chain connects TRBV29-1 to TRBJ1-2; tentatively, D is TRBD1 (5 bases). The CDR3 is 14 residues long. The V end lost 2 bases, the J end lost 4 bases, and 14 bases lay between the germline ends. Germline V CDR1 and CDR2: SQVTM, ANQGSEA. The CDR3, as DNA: TGCAGCGTTGAAAGTCCGCCTCAGGGCTATGGCTACACCTTC. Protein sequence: CSVESPPQGYGYTF.

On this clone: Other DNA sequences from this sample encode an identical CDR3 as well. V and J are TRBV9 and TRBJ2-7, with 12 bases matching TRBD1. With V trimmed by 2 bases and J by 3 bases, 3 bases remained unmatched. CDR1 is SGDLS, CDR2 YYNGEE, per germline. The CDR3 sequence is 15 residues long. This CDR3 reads CASSVGTGGIYEQYF. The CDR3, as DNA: TGTGCCAGCAGCGTCGGGACAGGGGGCATCTACGAGCAGTACTTC.

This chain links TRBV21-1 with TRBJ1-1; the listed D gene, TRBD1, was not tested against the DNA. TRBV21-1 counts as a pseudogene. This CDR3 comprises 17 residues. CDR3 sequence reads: CASSNLQGEWMNTEAFF. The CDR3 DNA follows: TGTGCCAGCAGCAACTTACAGGGTGAGTGGATGAACACTGAAGCTTTCTTT.

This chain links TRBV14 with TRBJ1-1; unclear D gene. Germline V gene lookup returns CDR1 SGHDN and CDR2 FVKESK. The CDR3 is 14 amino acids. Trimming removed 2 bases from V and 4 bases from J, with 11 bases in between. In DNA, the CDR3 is TGTGCCAGCAGCCAATTCAGCGGGAGCACTGAAGCTTTCTTT. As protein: CASSQFSGSTEAFF.

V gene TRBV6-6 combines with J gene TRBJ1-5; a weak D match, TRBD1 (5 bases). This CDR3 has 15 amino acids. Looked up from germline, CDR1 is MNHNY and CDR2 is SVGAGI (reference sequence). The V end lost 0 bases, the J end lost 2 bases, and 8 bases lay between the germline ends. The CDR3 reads CASSYSGGGNQPQHF. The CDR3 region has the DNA TGTGCCAGCAGTTACTCGGGGGGGGGCAATCAGCCCCAGCATTTT.

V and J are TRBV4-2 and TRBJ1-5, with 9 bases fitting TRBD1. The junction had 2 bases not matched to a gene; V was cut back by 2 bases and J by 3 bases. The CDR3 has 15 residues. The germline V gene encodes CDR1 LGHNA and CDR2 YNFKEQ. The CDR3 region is CASSQRDRANQPQHF. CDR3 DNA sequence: TGTGCCAGCAGCCAACGGGACAGGGCCAATCAGCCCCAGCATTTT.

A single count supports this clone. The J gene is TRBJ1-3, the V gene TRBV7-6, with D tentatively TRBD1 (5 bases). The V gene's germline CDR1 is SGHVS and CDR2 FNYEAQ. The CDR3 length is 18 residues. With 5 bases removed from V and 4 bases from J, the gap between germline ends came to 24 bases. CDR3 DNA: TGTGCCAGCAGCCTAGGTTCAAGGGGAAACAGTAAAGGAAACACCATATATTTT. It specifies CASSLGSRGNSKGNTIYF.

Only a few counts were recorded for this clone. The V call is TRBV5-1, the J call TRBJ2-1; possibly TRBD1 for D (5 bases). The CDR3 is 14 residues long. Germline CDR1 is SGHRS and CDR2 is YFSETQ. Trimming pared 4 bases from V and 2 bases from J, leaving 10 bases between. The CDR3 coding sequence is TGCGCCAGCAGCCTGACAGAAACCTACAATGAGCAGTTCTTC. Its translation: CASSLTETYNEQFF.

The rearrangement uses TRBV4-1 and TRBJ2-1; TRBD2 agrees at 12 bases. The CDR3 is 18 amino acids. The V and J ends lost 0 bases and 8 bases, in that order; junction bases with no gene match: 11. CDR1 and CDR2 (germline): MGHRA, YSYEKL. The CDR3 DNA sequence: TGCGCCAGCAGCCAAGAACCCGGGCTAGCGGGGGGGCGGGATGAGCAGTTCTTC. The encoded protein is CASSQEPGLAGGRDEQFF.

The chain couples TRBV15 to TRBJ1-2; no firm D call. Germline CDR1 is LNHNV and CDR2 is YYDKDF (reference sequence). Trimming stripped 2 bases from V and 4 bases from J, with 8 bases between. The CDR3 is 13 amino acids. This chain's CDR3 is CATSRPGPYGYTF. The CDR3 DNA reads TGTGCCACCAGCAGACCCGGTCCCTATGGCTACACCTTC.

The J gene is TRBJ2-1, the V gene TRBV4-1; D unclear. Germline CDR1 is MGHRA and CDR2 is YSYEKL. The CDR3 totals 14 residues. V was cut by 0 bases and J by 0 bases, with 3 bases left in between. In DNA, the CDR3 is TGCGCCAGCAGCCAAGATATCTCCTACAATGAGCAGTTCTTC. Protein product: CASSQDISYNEQFF.

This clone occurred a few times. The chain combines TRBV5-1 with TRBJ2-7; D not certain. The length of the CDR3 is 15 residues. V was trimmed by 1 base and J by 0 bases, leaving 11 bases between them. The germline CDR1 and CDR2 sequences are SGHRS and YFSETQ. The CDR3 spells CASSLRRGGSYEQYF. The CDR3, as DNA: TGCGCCAGCAGCTTGAGAAGAGGTGGCTCCTACGAGCAGTACTTC.

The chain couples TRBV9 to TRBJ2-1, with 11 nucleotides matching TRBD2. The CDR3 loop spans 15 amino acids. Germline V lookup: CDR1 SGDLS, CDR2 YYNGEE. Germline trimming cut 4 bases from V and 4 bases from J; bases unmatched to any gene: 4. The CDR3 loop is CASSSSGGTYNEQFF. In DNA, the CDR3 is TGTGCCAGCAGCTCTAGCGGGGGGACATACAATGAGCAGTTCTTC.

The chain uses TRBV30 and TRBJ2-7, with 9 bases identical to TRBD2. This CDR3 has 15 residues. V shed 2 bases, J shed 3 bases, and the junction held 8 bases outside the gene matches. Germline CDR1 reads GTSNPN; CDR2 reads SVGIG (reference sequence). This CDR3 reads CAWSYQSGGSYEQYF. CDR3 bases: TGTGCCTGGAGTTATCAGAGCGGGGGGAGCTACGAGCAGTACTTC.

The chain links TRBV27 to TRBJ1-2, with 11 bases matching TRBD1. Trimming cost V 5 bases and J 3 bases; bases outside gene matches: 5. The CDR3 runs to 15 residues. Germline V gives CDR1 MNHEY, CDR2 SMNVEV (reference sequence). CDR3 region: CASSGRDRGDYGYTF. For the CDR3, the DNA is TGTGCCAGCAGTGGCCGGGACAGGGGGGACTATGGCTACACCTTC.

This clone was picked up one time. CDR3 nucleotide sequence: TGCGCCAGCAGCTTGGGACAGCAAAGCGAGCAGTACTTC. Translation gives CASSLGQQSEQYF. The chain carries TRBV5-1 and TRBJ2-7; the D gene is possibly TRBD1 (5 bases). Germline V gives CDR1 SGHRS, CDR2 YFSETQ. The CDR3 has 13 amino acids. Trimming left V 0 bases short and J 6 bases short, with 10 bases between. Together with reference TRBV5-1 and TRBJ2-7, the CDR3 gives the full variable domain: KAGVTQTPRYLIKTRGQQVTLSCSPISGHRSVSWYQQTPGQGLQFLFEYFSETQRNKGNFPGRFSGRQFSNSRSEMNVSTLELGDSALYLCASSLGQQSEQYFGPGTRLTVT.

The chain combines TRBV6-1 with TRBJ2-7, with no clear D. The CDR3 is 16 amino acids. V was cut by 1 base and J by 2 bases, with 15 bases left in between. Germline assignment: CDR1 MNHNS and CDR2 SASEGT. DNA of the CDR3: TGTGCCAGCAGTGAAGAGTTCGTCGGGTCAGCCTACGAGCAGTACTTC. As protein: CASSEEFVGSAYEQYF.

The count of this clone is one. The CDR3 is CASSVVGREGDEQYF. CDR3 in DNA: TGTGCCAGCAGCGTAGTCGGCAGGGAAGGGGACGAGCAGTACTTC. This chain uses TRBV9 with TRBJ2-7, with D tentatively TRBD1 (5 bases). In germline, CDR1 is SGDLS, CDR2 YYNGEE. V gave up 0 bases and J gave up 5 bases, with 15 bases separating them. This CDR3 spans 15 amino acids.